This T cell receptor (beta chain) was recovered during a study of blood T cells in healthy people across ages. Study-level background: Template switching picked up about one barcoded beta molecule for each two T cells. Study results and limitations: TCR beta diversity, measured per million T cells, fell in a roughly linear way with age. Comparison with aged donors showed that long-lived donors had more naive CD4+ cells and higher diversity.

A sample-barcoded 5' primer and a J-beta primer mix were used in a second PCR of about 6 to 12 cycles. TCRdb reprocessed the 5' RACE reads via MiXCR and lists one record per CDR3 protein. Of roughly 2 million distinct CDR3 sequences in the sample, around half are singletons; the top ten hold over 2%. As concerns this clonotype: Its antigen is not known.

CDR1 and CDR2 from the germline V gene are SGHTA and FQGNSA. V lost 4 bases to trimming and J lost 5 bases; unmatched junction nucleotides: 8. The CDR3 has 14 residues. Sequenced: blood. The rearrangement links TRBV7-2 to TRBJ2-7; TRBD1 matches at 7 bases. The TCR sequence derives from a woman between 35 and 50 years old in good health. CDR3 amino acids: CASSSQQGMDEQYF. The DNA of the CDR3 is TGTGCCAGCAGCTCTCAACAGGGGATGGACGAGCAGTACTTC.